This T cell receptor (beta chain) was observed in a study of CD8+ T cells in alopecia areata. Treatment specified: oral pan-JAK inhibitor, 5-10 mg twice daily. It was from alopecia areata patients that lesional scalp punch biopsies and peripheral blood were collected. RNA extraction and reverse transcription yielded cDNA as sequencing template. Using immunoSEQ multiplex PCR, the repertoire was profiled, and TCRdb retains in-frame clones only, with some absent. Of fewer than 250,000 clones in the sample, roughly two fifths were seen once. The CDR3 contains 12 residues. Germline loops: CDR1 SGDLS, CDR2 YYNGEE. V gave up 4 bases and J gave up 5 bases, with 9 bases separating them.

This chain connects TRBV9 to TRBJ2-5; D unclear. Sample: CD4+ T cells sorted from blood, taken at approximately week 30, from a patient treated with tofacitinib. The sequence derives from a human donor with alopecia areata. The DNA for the CDR3 is TGTGCCAGCAGCAGGGTGGCTGAGACCCAGTACTTC. It codes for CASSRVAETQYF.